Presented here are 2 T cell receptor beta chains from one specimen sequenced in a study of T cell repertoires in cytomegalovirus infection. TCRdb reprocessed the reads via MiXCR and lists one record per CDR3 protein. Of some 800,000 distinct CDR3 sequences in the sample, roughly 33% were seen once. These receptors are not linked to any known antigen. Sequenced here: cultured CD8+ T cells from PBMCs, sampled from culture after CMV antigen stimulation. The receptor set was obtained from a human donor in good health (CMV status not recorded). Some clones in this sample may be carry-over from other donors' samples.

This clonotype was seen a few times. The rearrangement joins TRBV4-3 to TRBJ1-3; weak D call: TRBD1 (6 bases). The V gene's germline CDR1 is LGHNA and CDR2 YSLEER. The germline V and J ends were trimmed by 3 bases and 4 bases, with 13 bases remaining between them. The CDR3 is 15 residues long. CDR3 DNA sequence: TGCGCCAGCAGCCAGGCCACAGGGCGAGGAAACACCATATATTTT. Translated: CASSQATGRGNTIYF.

The CDR3: CSAKTKPSSYEQYV. CDR3 DNA: TGCAGTGCTAAGACTAAACCGAGCTCCTACGAGCAGTACGTC. The rearrangement uses TRBV20-1 and TRBJ2-7, with a possible D match to TRBD2 (5 bases). CDR3 length: 14 residues. Germline CDR1 DFQATT, CDR2 SNEGSKA (reference sequence). Trimming removed 4 bases from V and 0 bases from J, with 13 bases in between.